What follows describes a single TCR beta chain. As yet, its antigen is unknown. The germline V gene encodes CDR1 MDHEN and CDR2 SYDVKM. The CDR3 is made up of 11 amino acids. V shed 3 bases and J shed 11 bases, with 8 bases lying between them. The source of the sample is a study of CD8 T cell repertoires and HIV-1 epitope variants. Across the study: Twenty-five autologous and known Gag and Nef epitope variant peptides each stimulated T cells separately.

On the immunoSEQ platform, TCR beta CDR3s were sequenced at survey depth. TCRdb's table, derived via immunoSEQ multiplex PCR, lists solely in-frame clones and lacks some. The sample lists some 2,500 clones, about two thirds occurring once. Sequencing input: cultured CD8+ T cells derived from PBMCs. The gene calls are TRBV28 and TRBJ1-5, with D hard to call. This sequence originates from a male donor with HIV. The DNA of the CDR3 is TGTGCCAGCAGTTTTTATGACTCCCAGCATTTT. It encodes CASSFYDSQHF.